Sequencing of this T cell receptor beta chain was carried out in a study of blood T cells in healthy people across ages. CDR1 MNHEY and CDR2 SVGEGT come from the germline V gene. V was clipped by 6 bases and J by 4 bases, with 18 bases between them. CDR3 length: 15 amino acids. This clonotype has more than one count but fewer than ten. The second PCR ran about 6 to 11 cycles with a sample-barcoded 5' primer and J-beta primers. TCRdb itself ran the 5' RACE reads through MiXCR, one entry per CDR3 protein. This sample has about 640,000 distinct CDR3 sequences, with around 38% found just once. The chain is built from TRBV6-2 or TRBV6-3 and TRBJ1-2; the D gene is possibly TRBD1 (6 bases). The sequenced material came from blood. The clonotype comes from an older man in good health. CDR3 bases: TGTGCCAGCAGAACAAAAGAAACAGGGTCCTATGGCTACACCTTC. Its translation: CASRTKETGSYGYTF.